The rows below give T cell receptor beta chains drawn from one sample of a study of blood T cell repertoires in COVID-19. Profiling relied on immunoSEQ multiplex PCR, and the TCRdb table lists in-frame clones only, not all of them. The table has hundreds of thousands of clones, around nine tenths seen once. The sample was peripheral blood. The receptors originated from a woman aged 70-85 years with COVID-19, enrolled during active disease. The CDR3 runs from the conserved cysteine through the conserved F or W. The D gene is left open where the match is weak. The size of a clone is reported for some rows only, either as once, few or many, or as a class for expanded clones.

many | NA | TRBJ2-1 | TRBV2 | CASSPTGNNEQFF | TGTGCCAGCAGCCCCACAGGGAATAATGAGCAGTTCTTC
NA | TRBD1 | TRBJ1-1 | TRBV27 | CASSSNLGQGAAMNTEAFF | TGTGCCAGCAGTTCAAATCTTGGGCAGGGGGCCGCGATGAACACTGAAGCTTTCTTT
NA | TRBD2 | TRBJ2-1 | TRBV4-2 | CASSSSGTSGNEQFF | TGTGCCAGCAGCTCGTCCGGGACTAGCGGTAATGAGCAGTTCTTC
once | NA | TRBJ1-1 | TRBV29-1 | CSVETGQNTEAFF | TGCAGCGTTGAAACAGGACAGAACACTGAAGCTTTCTTT
NA | NA | TRBJ2-1 | TRBV28 | CASGPGSYNEQFF | TGTGCCAGCGGTCCAGGGTCCTACAATGAGCAGTTCTTC
NA | NA | TRBJ1-1 | TRBV12-3/TRBV12-4 | CASSFFGGTEAFF | TGTGCCAGCAGTTTTTTTGGGGGGACTGAAGCTTTCTTT
NA | TRBD1 | TRBJ1-1 | TRBV25-1 | CASTKGTASNTEAFF | TGTGCCAGCACCAAAGGGACAGCTTCGAACACTGAAGCTTTCTTT
NA | NA | TRBJ1-2 | TRBV28 | CASSLRRYGYTF | TGTGCCAGCAGTTTGCGGCGTTATGGCTACACCTTC
once | TRBD2 | TRBJ2-3 | TRBV30 | CAWSSSGGAYF | TGTGCCTGGAGTAGTTCCGGGGGGGCGTATTTT
few | TRBD1 | TRBJ1-1 | TRBV7-9 | CASSLGYRGPNTEAFF | TGTGCCAGCAGCTTAGGATACAGGGGGCCGAACACTGAAGCTTTCTTT
NA | TRBD2 | TRBJ2-1 | TRBV13 | CASSPAGGDYNEQFF | TGTGCCAGCAGCCCAGCGGGGGGGGACTACAATGAGCAGTTCTTC
NA | NA | TRBJ1-5 | TRBV19 | CASSWSDIYSNQPQHF | TGTGCCAGTAGTTGGTCAGACATTTATAGCAATCAGCCCCAGCATTTT
NA | TRBD1 | TRBJ2-2 | TRBV7-9 | CASSPGTGATGELFF | TGTGCCAGCAGCCCCGGGACAGGGGCCACCGGGGAGCTGTTTTTT
NA | NA | TRBJ1-1 | TRBV11-2 | CASSPRGPTHTEAFF | TGTGCCAGCAGCCCCAGGGGCCCCACGCACACTGAAGCTTTCTTT
NA | NA | TRBJ1-3 | TRBV6-6 | CASSPHEASGNTIYF | TGTGCCAGCAGTCCTCATGAAGCCTCTGGAAACACCATATATTTT
NA | NA | TRBJ1-2 | TRBV7-3 | CASSLSAGHDDYGYTF | TGTGCCAGCAGCTTATCAGCGGGGCACGACGACTATGGCTACACCTTC
NA | NA | TRBJ1-2 | TRBV25-1 | CASSETRVDYGYTF | TGTGCCAGCAGTGAGACCCGGGTGGACTATGGCTACACCTTC
NA | TRBD1 | TRBJ2-1 | TRBV7-9 | CASSGQGVLNEQFF | TGTGCCAGCAGCGGACAGGGGGTTCTCAATGAGCAGTTCTTC
once | TRBD1 | TRBJ1-6 | TRBV7-2 | CASSHSQGAGYNSPLHF | TGTGCCAGCAGCCATTCCCAGGGGGCCGGCTATAATTCACCCCTCCACTTT
NA | NA | TRBJ2-1 | TRBV19 | CASSIQGLGLYEQFF | TGTGCCAGTAGTATACAGGGCCTAGGTTTATATGAGCAGTTCTTC
few | TRBD1 | TRBJ1-1 | TRBV6-6 | CASSPTWGTGVTEAFF | TGTGCCAGCAGTCCAACGTGGGGGACAGGGGTCACTGAAGCTTTCTTT
NA | NA | TRBJ2-1 | TRBV5-6 | CASSFEGLQFF | TGTGCCAGCAGCTTTGAGGGACTGCAGTTCTTC
NA | TRBD1 | TRBJ1-2 | TRBV3-1/TRBV3-2 | CASSQETGAYGYTF | TGTGCCAGCAGCCAAGAAACAGGGGCCTATGGCTACACCTTC
once | NA | TRBJ1-2 | TRBV28 | CASHLGQGPWAGYTF | TGTGCCAGCCACCTGGGGCAGGGGCCTTGGGCTGGCTACACCTTC
NA | NA | TRBJ1-3 | TRBV30 | CSGLYPGNTIYF | TGTTCAGGCTTATATCCTGGAAACACCATATATTTT
NA | NA | TRBJ2-1 | TRBV7-2 | CASSLVGQGQFF | TGTGCCAGCAGCTTAGTCGGCCAGGGGCAGTTCTTC
NA | NA | TRBJ2-7 | TRBV18 | CASSTGIMFTSSYEQYF | TGTGCCAGCTCAACGGGAATAATGTTTACCAGCTCCTACGAGCAGTACTTC
NA | TRBD1 | TRBJ1-1 | TRBV24-1 | CATRDRVGGNTEAFF | TGTGCCACCAGGGACAGGGTAGGGGGGAACACTGAAGCTTTCTTT
NA | NA | TRBJ1-3 | TRBV7-2 | CASSFQQGTAGNTIYF | TGTGCCAGCAGCTTCCAACAGGGTACAGCAGGAAACACCATATATTTT
NA | NA | TRBJ2-7 | TRBV4-1 | CASSQGPGYEQYF | TGCGCCAGCAGCCAAGGCCCCGGTTACGAGCAGTACTTC
once | TRBD1 | TRBJ1-6 | TRBV27 | CASSSNYRDSGGYALHF | TGTGCCAGCAGTTCCAACTACCGGGACAGCGGGGGTTATGCCCTCCACTTT
NA | TRBD1 | TRBJ1-2 | TRBV5-1 | CASSLLNRDRGSDGYTF | TGCGCCAGCAGCTTGCTCAACCGGGACAGGGGGTCGGATGGCTACACCTTC
many | NA | TRBJ1-4 | TRBV4-2 | CASRMGHATNEKLFF | TGTGCCAGCAGGATGGGCCACGCAACTAATGAAAAACTGTTTTTT
NA | TRBD2 | TRBJ2-7 | TRBV5-1 | CASSLAGGGPQEQYF | TGCGCCAGCAGCTTGGCCGGCGGGGGGCCCCAAGAGCAGTACTTC
NA | NA | TRBJ1-2 | TRBV29-1 | CSTGGAYGYTF | TGCAGCACCGGAGGGGCCTATGGCTACACCTTC
NA | TRBD1 | TRBJ1-3 | TRBV9 | CASSVGRTGAPKGNTIYF | TGTGCCAGCAGCGTAGGTCGGACAGGGGCACCGAAAGGAAACACCATATATTTT
many | TRBD1 | TRBJ1-1 | TRBV7-9 | CASSPGTGREAFF | TGTGCCAGCAGCCCCGGGACAGGACGAGAAGCTTTCTTT
NA | TRBD1 | TRBJ2-7 | TRBV18 | CASSPGTGITYEQYF | TGTGCCAGCTCACCCGGGACAGGTATAACCTACGAGCAGTACTTC
NA | NA | TRBJ2-5 | TRBV10-3 | CAIRQPQETQYF | TGTGCCATCCGACAGCCACAAGAGACCCAGTACTTC
NA | NA | TRBJ1-5 | TRBV23-1 | CASSQFWTQDQPQHF | TGCGCCAGCAGTCAATTTTGGACTCAAGATCAGCCCCAGCATTTT
NA | NA | TRBJ1-2 | TRBV5-1 | CASSPLGGAQGYTF | TGCGCCAGCAGCCCCCTCGGGGGGGCGCAGGGCTACACCTTC
NA | TRBD1 | TRBJ2-1 | TRBV19 | CATSRTGSNEQFF | TGTGCCACTAGTCGGACAGGGAGTAACGAGCAGTTCTTC
NA | NA | TRBJ1-2 | TRBV5-1 | CASSFTGLYGYTF | TGCGCCAGCAGCTTCACAGGGCTCTATGGCTACACCTTC
NA | NA | TRBJ2-2 | TRBV6-2/TRBV6-3 | CASSQNWRNTGELFF | TGTGCCAGCAGTCAAAATTGGAGGAACACCGGGGAGCTGTTTTTT
NA | NA | TRBJ1-4 | TRBV7-9 | CASSRRDREKLFF | TGTGCCAGCAGCCGGCGGGACCGGGAAAAACTGTTTTTT
NA | NA | TRBJ1-5 | TRBV6-6 | CASSYLVPGVYQPQHF | TGTGCCAGCAGTTATTTGGTACCAGGGGTGTATCAGCCCCAGCATTTT
NA | TRBD2 | TRBJ2-7 | TRBV6-5 | CASTPSGGHYEQYF | TGTGCCAGCACCCCCAGCGGGGGCCACTACGAGCAGTACTTC
NA | NA | TRBJ1-1 | TRBV7-9 | CASSLVGTHIEAFF | TGTGCCAGCAGCTTAGTAGGGACACACATTGAAGCTTTCTTT
NA | NA | TRBJ2-5 | TRBV7-2 | CASSFRGRETQYF | TGTGCCAGCAGCTTCAGGGGAAGGGAGACCCAGTACTTC
NA | NA | TRBJ1-2 | TRBV9 | CASSLQDRSNYGYTF | TGTGCCAGCAGCCTTCAAGACAGGAGCAACTATGGCTACACCTTC
once | TRBD2 | TRBJ2-7 | TRBV27 | CASSLGLAPSYEQYF | TGTGCCAGCAGTCTAGGACTAGCCCCTTCCTACGAGCAGTACTTC
NA | NA | TRBJ2-5 | TRBV18 | CASSPSVRGQETQYF | TGTGCCAGCTCACCGAGTGTAAGGGGGCAAGAGACCCAGTACTTC
once | NA | TRBJ1-5 | TRBV30 | CAWTDSINQPQHF | TGTGCCTGGACGGACAGTATCAATCAGCCCCAGCATTTT